What follows describes a single T cell receptor beta chain. The antigen remains unidentified. The data were obtained in a study of T cell responses to AZD1222 COVID-19 vaccine. Study background: Pooled together were second doses at about 4 or about 12 weeks.

Germline loops: CDR1 SGDLS, CDR2 YYNGEE. The J segment lost 4 bases and the V segment lost 3 bases, leaving 15 bases of the junction unmatched. The CDR3 contains 18 residues. Assay: immunoSEQ multiplex PCR; the TCRdb copy retains only in-frame clones and omits some. The sample comprises 140,000 or so clones, roughly 90% of which are singletons, and roughly 4.7% rests with the top ten. Study-wide results and caveats: White British ancestry dominated among donors, who included more females, and clonal diversity was possibly underestimated.

This sample comprised peripheral blood, obtained on day 0 of AZD1222 vaccination. V is TRBV9 and J is TRBJ1-3; 8 bases agree with TRBD1. The receptor comes from an adult in good health. The CDR3 loop reads CASSEPPRQGTGGNTIYF. Written as DNA, the CDR3 is TGTGCCAGCAGCGAGCCCCCGAGACAGGGGACTGGGGGAAACACCATATATTTT.